Below are 31 T cell receptor beta chains sequenced from a single sample in a study of shared clonotypes between healthy human individuals (dated by TCRdb to about 2020). Receptor amplification or capture employed the immunoSEQ multiplex PCR assay. TCRdb obtained this table from immuneACCESS and retained in-frame rearrangements with V and J assigned. These tables miss some clones; where compared with another copy, unresolved V genes account for less than half of the shortfall, and the remainder is unexplained. This sample comprises 2 million to 3 million clones, 93% of them detected only once. 0.36% of the sample goes to the ten largest clones. Sequenced material: naive CD4+ T cells from PBMCs. Interpreted using the paper, the cell subset or site label stands for: CD45RA+ positively selected. The receptor source for this set is a man aged 18 to 30 in good health. Some clones in this sample may be carry-over from other donors' samples.

This CDR3 is CASSTGPPLSSGNTIYF. CDR3 DNA: TGTGCCAGCAGTACGGGGCCTCCTCTGAGCTCTGGAAACACCATATATTTT. The V gene is TRBV28, the J gene TRBJ1-3, with TRBD1 as a possible D gene (5 bases). This CDR3 comprises 17 residues. V was cut by 5 bases and J by 0 bases, with 17 bases left in between. The germline V gene encodes CDR1 MDHEN and CDR2 SYDVKM.

V is TRBV28 and J is TRBJ1-5; 9 nucleotides align to TRBD1. Germline trimming cut 6 bases from V and 8 bases from J; bases unmatched to any gene: 11. Germline V gene sequence: CDR1 MDHEN, CDR2 SYDVKM. This CDR3 region has 15 residues. CDR3 DNA sequence: TGTGCCAGCAGCCCCCCGGGACAGGGTACGAAGCCCCAGCATTTT. It translates to CASSPPGQGTKPQHF.

The chain couples TRBV6-6 to TRBJ1-5; D ambiguous. The V end was cut by 6 bases, the J end by 2 bases, with 8 bases between. The CDR3 is made up of 13 amino acids. Germline V gene lookup returns CDR1 MNHNY and CDR2 SVGAGI (reference sequence). The chain's CDR3 is CASSQDGNQPQHF. The CDR3 DNA reads TGTGCCAGCAGCCAGGATGGCAATCAGCCCCAGCATTTT.

The CDR3 region has the DNA TGCGCCAGCAGCCCAAGCGGGACAGGGGGCCGTGAAGCTTTCTTT. Translating gives CASSPSGTGGREAFF. J is TRBJ1-1 and V is TRBV5-1; 12 bases align to TRBD1. This CDR3 contains 15 residues. Losses at the gene ends were 4 bases for V and 7 bases for J; bases not matched to a gene: 8. Germline assignment: CDR1 SGHRS and CDR2 YFSETQ.

The chain has TRBV29-1 and TRBJ1-1, with D tentatively TRBD1 (5 bases). The V gene lost 5 bases and the J gene lost 3 bases, with 16 bases spanning the gap. Germline CDR1 SQVTM, CDR2 ANQGSEA. The CDR3 extends over 14 amino acids. The CDR3 here is CSVRWAWGDTEAFF. CDR3 nucleotide sequence: TGCAGCGTTCGATGGGCTTGGGGGGACACTGAAGCTTTCTTT.

The chain links TRBV15 to TRBJ1-3; tentatively, D is TRBD1 (6 bases). The germline V and J ends were trimmed by 8 bases and 3 bases, with 14 bases remaining between them. CDR1 and CDR2 (germline): LNHNV, YYDKDF (reference sequence). This CDR3 comprises 14 residues. CDR3 amino acids: CATGTAGVGNTIYF. The CDR3 nucleotides are TGTGCCACCGGTACAGCAGGGGTTGGAAACACCATATATTTT. Drawing the rest from reference TRBV15 and TRBJ1-3, the complete variable domain is DAMVIQNPRYQVTQFGKPVTLSCSQTLNHNVMYWYQQKSSQAPKLLFHYYDKDFNNEADTPDNFQSRRPNTSFCFLDIRSPGLGDTAMYLCATGTAGVGNTIYFGEGSWLTVV.

The chain recombines TRBV2 with TRBJ2-7, with 8 bases lining up with TRBD1. Germline V gene sequence: CDR1 SNHLY, CDR2 FYNNEI. Trimming took 6 bases from V and 3 from J; bases not matched to a gene: 7. The CDR3 extends over 14 amino acids. Written as DNA, the CDR3 is TGTGCCAGCAGGAGGGACAGGAACCTCTACGAGCAGTACTTC. Amino acid sequence: CASRRDRNLYEQYF. The whole variable domain, remainder taken from reference TRBV2 and TRBJ2-7, is EPEVTQTPSHQVTQMGQEVILRCVPISNHLYFYWYRQILGQKVEFLVSFYNNEISEKSEIFDDQFSVERPDGSNFTLKIRSTKLEDSAMYFCASRRDRNLYEQYFGPGTRLTVT.

This chain joins TRBV5-1 and TRBJ2-1; D possibly matches TRBD1 or TRBD2 (5 bases each). Trimming took off 4 bases at V and 3 bases at J, with 14 bases between the two ends. Germline CDR1 and CDR2: SGHRS and YFSETQ. This CDR3 has 15 residues. The CDR3 loop is CASSPGTEHYNEQFF. For the CDR3, the DNA is TGCGCCAGCAGCCCCGGGACGGAGCACTACAATGAGCAGTTCTTC.

V and J are TRBV18 and TRBJ1-5; 7 positions match TRBD1. Germline lookup yields CDR1 KGHSH and CDR2 LQKENI. V shed 2 bases, J shed 6 bases, and the junction held 7 bases outside the gene matches. This CDR3 spans 15 amino acids. The chain's CDR3 is CASSPEENRGQPQHF. CDR3 bases: TGTGCCAGCTCACCAGAGGAGAACAGGGGTCAGCCCCAGCATTTT.

This rearrangement joins TRBV28 to TRBJ1-4; 8 nucleotides agree with TRBD1. CDR3 length: 13 residues. Per germline, CDR1 MDHEN and CDR2 SYDVKM. Trimming cost V 6 bases and J 8 bases; bases outside gene matches: 5. The CDR3 region is CASRDREREKLFF. The CDR3 DNA is TGTGCCAGCAGGGACAGGGAGCGGGAAAAACTGTTTTTT.

The genes are TRBV28 and TRBJ2-7; TRBD1 is a possible D gene (7 bases). V shed 7 bases and J shed 3 bases, with 19 bases lying between them. Germline V lookup: CDR1 MDHEN, CDR2 SYDVKM. This CDR3 has 15 residues. This CDR3 is CASTSSGGGRYEQYF. CDR3 coding DNA: TGTGCCAGCACCTCAAGTGGAGGGGGCCGCTACGAGCAGTACTTC.

The J gene is TRBJ1-1, the V gene TRBV27; D is unresolved. The CDR3 loop spans 13 amino acids. Trimming took off 6 bases at V and 1 base at J, with 9 bases between the two ends. CDR1 is MNHEY, CDR2 SMNVEV, per germline (reference sequence). DNA for the CDR3: TGTGCCAGCAGCTTGCAAAGGAACACTGAAGCTTTCTTT. Translating it yields CASSLQRNTEAFF.

The CDR3 sequence: CASSPGGPTYNEQFF. CDR3 coding DNA: TGTGCCAGCAGCCCCGGAGGACCCACCTACAATGAGCAGTTCTTC. V usage is TRBV11-3 and J usage is TRBJ2-1; perhaps TRBD2 as D (5 bases). Germline V CDR1 and CDR2: SGHNT, YENEEA. The CDR3 has 15 residues. The V end lost 5 bases, the J end lost 2 bases, and 13 bases lay between the germline ends.

DNA of the CDR3: TGTGCCAGCAGTAAGCAGGGGGCGTTGAACACTGAAGCTTTCTTT. As protein: CASSKQGALNTEAFF. The chain couples TRBV28 to TRBJ1-1, with 8 bases lining up with TRBD1. Germline CDR1 reads MDHEN; CDR2 reads SYDVKM. After removal of 5 bases from V and 0 bases from J, the junction contained 5 bases not matched to a gene. This CDR3 region has 15 residues.

The chain links TRBV10-3 to TRBJ1-1; the D gene is possibly TRBD1 (5 bases). V lost 0 bases to trimming and J lost 11 bases, with 13 bases between them. In germline, CDR1 is ENHRY, CDR2 SYGVKD. The CDR3 is made up of 13 amino acids. CDR3 sequence: CAISESNRGVAFF. CDR3 bases: TGTGCCATCAGTGAGTCTAATCGGGGGGTGGCTTTCTTT.

Points on this clone: The DNA is omitted, as the CDR3 cannot be located on it reliably, and the CDR3 follows TCRdb's listing. The V and J genes are TRBV6-5 and TRBJ2-5; no check of the table's D call, TRBD1, against the DNA was made. The CDR3 has 16 residues if both end residues are counted. Per the germline V gene, CDR1 is MNHEY and CDR2 is SVGAGI. CDR3 residues: CASSWGSGQGGETQYF.

This chain joins TRBV29-1 and TRBJ2-5; a possible D gene is TRBD1 (6 bases). The CDR3 spans 11 residues. Trimming removed 7 bases from V and 5 bases from J, with 11 bases in between. Per the germline V gene, CDR1 is SQVTM and CDR2 is ANQGSEA. The CDR3 DNA reads as TGCAGCGGGGGGCACCTGGAGACCCAGTACTTC. It is translated as CSGGHLETQYF.

The rearrangement uses TRBV28 and TRBJ2-7, with D possibly matching TRBD2 (6 bases). The V end lost 6 bases, the J end lost 11 bases, and 23 bases lay between the germline ends. This CDR3 has 14 amino acids. Germline CDR1 and CDR2: MDHEN and SYDVKM. The CDR3: CASSPTRTIRQEYF. The CDR3 bases are TGTGCCAGCAGCCCGACTAGAACGATTCGTCAAGAGTACTTC.

The CDR3 reads CASSTRTESVGPQHF. The CDR3 DNA reads TGTGCCAGCAGCACAAGGACGGAATCCGTCGGGCCCCAGCATTTT. The J gene is TRBJ1-5, the V gene TRBV6-6; D unresolved. Trimming took off 6 bases at V and 9 bases at J, with 21 bases between the two ends. Germline assignment: CDR1 MNHNY and CDR2 SVGAGI (reference sequence). The CDR3 is 15 residues long.

The chain carries TRBV5-1 and TRBJ2-3, with TRBD1 matching 7 bases. The CDR3 covers 14 residues. J was trimmed by 6 bases and V by 1 base; bases with no gene match: 5. Germline loops: CDR1 SGHRS, CDR2 YFSETQ. The CDR3 sequence is CASSLSQGTDTQYF. DNA for the CDR3: TGCGCCAGCAGCTTGTCACAGGGGACCGATACGCAGTATTTT.

The chain employs TRBV6-1 and TRBJ2-7, with D unclear. This CDR3 is 15 amino acids long. Germline V lookup: CDR1 MNHNS, CDR2 SASEGT. Trimming stripped 2 bases from V and 3 bases from J, with 14 bases between. Written as DNA, the CDR3 is TGTGCCAGCAGTGAATCGTCCCAGGCCAGCTACGAGCAGTACTTC. Protein product: CASSESSQASYEQYF.

This rearrangement joins TRBV6-5 to TRBJ2-5; D may be TRBD1 (6 bases). V was pared by 2 bases and J by 2 bases, with 9 bases between. Germline CDR1 MNHEY, CDR2 SVGAGI. The CDR3 consists of 14 residues. For the CDR3, the DNA is TGTGCCAGCAGTTACGCCAGGGGACAAGAGACCCAGTACTTC. It specifies CASSYARGQETQYF.

V usage is TRBV18 and J usage is TRBJ2-5; 7 bases agree with TRBD2. The CDR3 is 13 residues long. Germline CDR1 is KGHSH and CDR2 is LQKENI. V shed 5 bases and J 5 bases; nucleotides not matched to a gene: 5. The CDR3 sequence: CASSSGGRETQYF. CDR3 bases: TGTGCCAGCTCATCGGGAGGCCGCGAGACCCAGTACTTC.

The V call is TRBV6-1, the J call TRBJ2-7, with D perhaps TRBD1 (5 bases). There are 14 residues in the CDR3. Germline V gene data show CDR1 as MNHNS and CDR2 as SASEGT. With 4 bases removed from V and 0 bases from J, the gap between germline ends came to 10 bases. CDR3 bases: TGTGCCAGCAGTGTAACAAGGGGCTCCTACGAGCAGTACTTC. Protein sequence: CASSVTRGSYEQYF.

The chain is built from TRBV5-1 and TRBJ2-7; tentatively, D is TRBD1 or TRBD2 (5 bases each). This CDR3 is built from 14 residues. CDR1 and CDR2 from the germline V gene are SGHRS and YFSETQ. V shed 0 bases and J shed 6 bases, with 13 bases lying between them. Written as DNA, the CDR3 is TGCGCCAGCAGCTTGGAAGCCAGGGCGGGCGAGCAGTACTTC. It translates to CASSLEARAGEQYF.

The chain carries TRBV27 and TRBJ1-2; D gene uncertain. Per germline, CDR1 MNHEY and CDR2 SMNVEV (reference sequence). The V end was cut by 6 bases, the J end by 1 base, with 12 bases between. CDR3 length equals 14 residues. The CDR3 nucleotides are TGTGCCAGCAGCCCCACATGGGATAACTATGGCTACACCTTC. It codes for CASSPTWDNYGYTF.

The chain uses TRBV6-5 and TRBJ2-5; no clear D gene. V was clipped by 1 base and J by 1 base, with 7 bases between them. Germline assignment: CDR1 MNHEY and CDR2 SVGAGI. The CDR3 is 14 residues long. The CDR3 coding sequence is TGTGCCAGCAGTTACTGGCAGTCCCAAGAGACCCAGTACTTC. It specifies CASSYWQSQETQYF.

This chain uses TRBV25-1 with TRBJ2-4; D is unclear. Deletions cut 5 bases from V and 0 bases from J, with 14 bases between. The CDR3 contains 16 residues. The germline V gene encodes CDR1 MGHDK and CDR2 SYGVNS. The CDR3 sequence is CASSPTVPLAKNIQYF. The CDR3 coding sequence is TGTGCCAGCAGTCCTACGGTTCCACTAGCCAAAAACATTCAGTACTTC.

Concerning this clone: This specimen includes other DNA sequences encoding the same CDR3. The chain carries TRBV7-8 and TRBJ2-2, with a tentative D call TRBD1 (6 bases). The CDR3 consists of 15 residues. Trimming took off 5 bases at V and 1 base at J, with 11 bases between the two ends. Germline V gene lookup returns CDR1 SGHVS and CDR2 FQNEAQ. The CDR3: CASSRDRLNTGELFF. The DNA of the CDR3 is TGTGCCAGCAGCCGAGACAGGTTGAACACCGGGGAGCTGTTTTTT.

Of note for this clone: Within the sample, other DNA sequences also encode this same CDR3. The rearrangement links TRBV7-3 to TRBJ2-2; TRBD2 aligns across 8 bases. V gave up 6 bases and J gave up 0 bases; unmatched junction bases: 6. This CDR3 region has 16 residues. CDR1 is SGHTA and CDR2 is FQGTGA in the germline V gene. CDR3 DNA: TGTGCCAGCAGTCTAGCGGGCAGCGCGAACACCGGGGAGCTGTTTTTT. It yields the protein CASSLAGSANTGELFF.

The gene calls are TRBV19 and TRBJ2-7; tentative D call: TRBD2 (7 bases). There are 15 residues in the CDR3. Trimming left V 4 bases short and J 2 bases short, with 15 bases between. Germline V CDR1 and CDR2: LNHDA, SQIVND (reference sequence). CDR3 in amino acids: CASSKIGGRTYEQYF. The CDR3 DNA reads TGTGCCAGTAGTAAGATCGGGGGGCGCACCTACGAGCAGTACTTC.